The clone carrying this TCR beta chain was detected only a few times. The sample comes from a study of blood T cell repertoires in COVID-19. Study-wide context: Spain, Italy and the United States supplied samples that represented acute and convalescent COVID-19. Sources were T cells, B-cell-depleted T cells, or PBMCs; the material itself was cDNA or gDNA.

Authors' processing steps: For nucleated cells, counts were estimated from reference gene primer amplification. Measured with immunoSEQ multiplex PCR; TCRdb has only the in-frame clones, and not every one. The DNA gave D and trimming, while V, J and clone size come from that table. The sample lists about 130,000 clones; around 85% were seen once. The germline V gene has CDR1 MDHEN and CDR2 SYDVKM. With 6 bases clipped from V and 2 bases from J, the junction kept 6 bases outside the gene matches. The CDR3 has 15 amino acids. While infection was still active, Seattle patients were enrolled and then followed longitudinally.

The J gene is TRBJ1-5, the V gene TRBV28; 8 bases agree with TRBD1. The source of this sequence is a man aged 25-40 years with COVID-19, enrolled during active disease. The sequenced sample consisted of peripheral blood. CDR3 loop: CASRRTGWGNQPQHF. CDR3 coding DNA: TGTGCCAGCAGACGGACAGGGTGGGGCAATCAGCCCCAGCATTTT.